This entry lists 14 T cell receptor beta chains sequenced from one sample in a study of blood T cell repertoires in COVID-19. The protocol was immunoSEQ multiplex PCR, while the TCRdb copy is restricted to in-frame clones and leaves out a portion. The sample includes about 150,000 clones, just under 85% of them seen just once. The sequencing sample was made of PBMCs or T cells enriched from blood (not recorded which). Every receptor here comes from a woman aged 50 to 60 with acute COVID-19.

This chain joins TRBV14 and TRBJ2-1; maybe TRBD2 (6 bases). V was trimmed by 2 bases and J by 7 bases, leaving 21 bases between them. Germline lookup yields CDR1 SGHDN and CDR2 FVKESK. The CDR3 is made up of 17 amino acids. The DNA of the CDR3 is TGTGCCAGCAGCCAACTTCGGGGGAGCCGAGAGGAAAATGAGCAGTTCTTC. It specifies CASSQLRGSREENEQFF.

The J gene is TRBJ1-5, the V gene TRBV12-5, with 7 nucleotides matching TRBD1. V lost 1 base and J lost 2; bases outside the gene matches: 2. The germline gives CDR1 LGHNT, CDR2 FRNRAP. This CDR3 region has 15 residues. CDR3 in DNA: TGTGCTAGTGGTTTGGCAGGGGGGCGCAATCAGCCCCAGCATTTT. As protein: CASGLAGGRNQPQHF.

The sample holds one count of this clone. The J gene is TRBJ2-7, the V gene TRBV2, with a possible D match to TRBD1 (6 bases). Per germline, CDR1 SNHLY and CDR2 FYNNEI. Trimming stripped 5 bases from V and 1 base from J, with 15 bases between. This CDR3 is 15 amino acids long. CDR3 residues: CASSRGGLVSYEQYF. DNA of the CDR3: TGTGCCAGCAGTCGTGGGGGCCTTGTATCCTACGAGCAGTACTTC.

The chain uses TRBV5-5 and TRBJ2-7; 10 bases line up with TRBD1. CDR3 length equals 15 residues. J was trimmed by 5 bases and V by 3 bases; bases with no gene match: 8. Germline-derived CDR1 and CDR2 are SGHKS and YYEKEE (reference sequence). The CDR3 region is CASSSEGQGRNEQYF. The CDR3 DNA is TGTGCCAGCAGCTCGGAGGGACAGGGGAGGAACGAGCAGTACTTC.

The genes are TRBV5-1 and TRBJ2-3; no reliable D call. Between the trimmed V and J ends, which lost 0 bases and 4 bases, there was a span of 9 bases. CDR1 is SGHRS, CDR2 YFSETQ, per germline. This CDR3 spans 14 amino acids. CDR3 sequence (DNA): TGCGCCAGCAGCTTGGATCCGGGTGCAGATACGCAGTATTTT. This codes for CASSLDPGADTQYF.

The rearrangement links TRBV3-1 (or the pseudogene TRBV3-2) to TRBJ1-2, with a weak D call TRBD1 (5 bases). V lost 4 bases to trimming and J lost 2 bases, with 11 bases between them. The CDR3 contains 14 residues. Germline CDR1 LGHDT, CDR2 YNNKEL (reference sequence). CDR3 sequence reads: CASSPLAGNYGYTF. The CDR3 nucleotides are TGTGCCAGCAGCCCTCTGGCAGGGAACTATGGCTACACCTTC.

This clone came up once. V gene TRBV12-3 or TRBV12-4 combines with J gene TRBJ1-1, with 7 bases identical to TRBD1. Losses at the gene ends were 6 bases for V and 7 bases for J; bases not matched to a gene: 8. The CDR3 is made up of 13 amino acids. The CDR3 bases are TGTGCCAGCAGCAGAGACAGGGACAGTGAAGCTTTCTTT. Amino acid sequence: CASSRDRDSEAFF.

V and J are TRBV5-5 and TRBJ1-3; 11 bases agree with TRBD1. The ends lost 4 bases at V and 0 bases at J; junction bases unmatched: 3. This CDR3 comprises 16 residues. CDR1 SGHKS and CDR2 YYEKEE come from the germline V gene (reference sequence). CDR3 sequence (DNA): TGTGCCAGCAGCCGGGGACAGGGGGGCTCTGGAAACACCATATATTTT. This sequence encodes CASSRGQGGSGNTIYF.

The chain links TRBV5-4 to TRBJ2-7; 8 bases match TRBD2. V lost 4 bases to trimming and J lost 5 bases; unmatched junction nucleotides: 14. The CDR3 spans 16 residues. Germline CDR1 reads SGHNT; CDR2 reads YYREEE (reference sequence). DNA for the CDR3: TGTGCCAGCAGCCCGGGGGGGGCGGGACGTGCCCACGAGCAGTACTTC. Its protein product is CASSPGGAGRAHEQYF.

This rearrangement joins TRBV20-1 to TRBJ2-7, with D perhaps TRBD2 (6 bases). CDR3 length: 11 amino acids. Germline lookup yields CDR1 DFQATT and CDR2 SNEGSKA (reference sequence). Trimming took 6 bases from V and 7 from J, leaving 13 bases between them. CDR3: CSASGGWEQYF. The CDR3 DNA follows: TGCAGTGCATCCGGGGGTTGGGAGCAGTACTTC.

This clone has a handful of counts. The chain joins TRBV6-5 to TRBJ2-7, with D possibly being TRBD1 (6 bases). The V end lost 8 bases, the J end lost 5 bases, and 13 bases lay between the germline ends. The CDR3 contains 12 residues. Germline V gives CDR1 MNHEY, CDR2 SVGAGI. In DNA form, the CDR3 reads TGTGCCAGCCGTCCAGGGGTCCACGAGCAGTACTTC. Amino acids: CASRPGVHEQYF.

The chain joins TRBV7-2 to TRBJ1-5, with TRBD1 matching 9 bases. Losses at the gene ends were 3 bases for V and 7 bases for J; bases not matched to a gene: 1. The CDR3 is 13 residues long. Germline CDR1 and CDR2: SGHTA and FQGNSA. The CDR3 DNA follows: TGTGCCAGCAGCTTGGGACAGGGCCAGCCCCAGCATTTT. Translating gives CASSLGQGQPQHF.

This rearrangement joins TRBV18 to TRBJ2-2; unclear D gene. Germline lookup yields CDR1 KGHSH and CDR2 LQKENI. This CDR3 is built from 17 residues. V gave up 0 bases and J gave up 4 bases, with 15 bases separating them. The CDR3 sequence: CASSPPKAAVGTGELFF. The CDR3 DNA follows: TGTGCCAGCTCACCACCGAAGGCGGCAGTGGGCACCGGGGAGCTGTTTTTT.

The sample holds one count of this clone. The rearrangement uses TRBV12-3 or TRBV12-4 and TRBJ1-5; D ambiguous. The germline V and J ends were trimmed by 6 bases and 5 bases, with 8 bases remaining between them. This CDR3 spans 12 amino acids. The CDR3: CASSPSDQPQHF. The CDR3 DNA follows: TGTGCCAGCAGCCCGTCCGATCAGCCCCAGCATTTT.